One T cell receptor beta chain is described in this entry. As yet, its antigen is unknown. This entry is derived from a study of shared clonotypes between healthy human individuals. Some 30,000 T cell genomes, or roughly 200 ng DNA, went into the sorted-subset replicate PCRs. Sequencing was performed with immunoSEQ multiplex PCR; in TCRdb, only in-frame clones are kept and a portion is missing. The sample includes over a million clones, about 70% of them seen just once. Study-level points and caveats: How much donors shared clonotypes was expected to be affected by sequencing depth.

Healthy and HIV-negative, the adult donors had no recent acute infections or vaccinations. There were only Caucasian adults among the donors, and all lived in Nashville, Tennessee. The CDR3 spans 13 residues. V dropped 0 bases and J dropped 2 bases, with 6 bases sitting between them. Germline V gives CDR1 SGHRS, CDR2 YFSETQ. This chain links TRBV5-1 with TRBJ2-7; D gene uncertain. This sequence originates from a man younger than 30 in good health. The sequenced sample was memory CD4+ T cells sorted from blood. Subset defined: CD45RA-negative fraction. CDR3 residues: CASSLGLTYEQYF. The CDR3 bases are TGCGCCAGCAGCTTGGGACTTACCTACGAGCAGTACTTC.